This T cell receptor (beta chain) was recorded in a study of beta chain features in type 1 diabetes. Study outcomes and limitations: Although PCR might favor shorter templates, it would do so equally in patients and controls. Across all four CD4+ subsets, people with type 1 diabetes showed modestly shorter TCRB CDR3s.

For this clone: Its target is unknown.

This CDR3 has 15 amino acids. After removal of 11 bases from V and 0 bases from J, the junction contained 10 bases not matched to a gene. The isolated RNA, all of it, was reverse transcribed, so expressed TCRB transcripts were what got sequenced. The table came from immunoSEQ multiplex PCR; TCRdb's copy has only in-frame clones and leaves some out. The sample lists about 28,000 clones, approximately 64% occurring once. Sequencing input: Tregs from blood. The chain employs TRBV23-1 and TRBJ2-1, with 7 bases that match TRBD1. TRBV23-1 is an ORF, and what it does is uncertain. The clonotype comes from a woman aged 30 to 39 with type 1 diabetes. The CDR3 spells CAGYGRGCSYNEQFF. As DNA, the CDR3 is TGCGCCGGCTACGGCAGGGGGTGCTCCTACAATGAGCAGTTCTTC.